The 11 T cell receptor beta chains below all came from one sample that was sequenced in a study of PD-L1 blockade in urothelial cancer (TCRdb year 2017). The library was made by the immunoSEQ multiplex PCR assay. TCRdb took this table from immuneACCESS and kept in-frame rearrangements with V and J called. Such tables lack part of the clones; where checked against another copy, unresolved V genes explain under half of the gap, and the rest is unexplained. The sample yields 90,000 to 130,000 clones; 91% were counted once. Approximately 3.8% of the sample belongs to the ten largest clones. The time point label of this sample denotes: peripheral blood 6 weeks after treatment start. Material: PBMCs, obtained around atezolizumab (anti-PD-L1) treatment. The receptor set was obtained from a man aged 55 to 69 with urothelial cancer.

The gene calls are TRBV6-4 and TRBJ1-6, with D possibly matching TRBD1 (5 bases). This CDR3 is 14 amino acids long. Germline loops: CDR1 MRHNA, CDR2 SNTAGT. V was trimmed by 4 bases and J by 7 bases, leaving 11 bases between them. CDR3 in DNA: TGTGCCAGCAGTGCGGGGGGACCCAATTCACCCCTCCACTTT. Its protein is CASSAGGPNSPLHF.

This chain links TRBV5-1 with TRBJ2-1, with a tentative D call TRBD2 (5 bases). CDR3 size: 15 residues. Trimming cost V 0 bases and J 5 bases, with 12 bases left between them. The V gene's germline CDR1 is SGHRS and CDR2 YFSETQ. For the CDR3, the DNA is TGCGCCAGCAGCTTGGGGGGAGCTAAGGACAATGAGCAGTTCTTC. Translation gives CASSLGGAKDNEQFF.

The CDR3 nucleotides are TGTGCCATCAGTGACCTAGCGTGGAATGAGCAGTTCTTC. This sequence encodes CAISDLAWNEQFF. This chain uses TRBV10-3 with TRBJ2-1; tentatively, D is TRBD2 (6 bases). This CDR3 spans 13 amino acids. In germline, CDR1 is ENHRY, CDR2 SYGVKD. Trimming took off 3 bases at V and 7 bases at J, with 10 bases between the two ends.

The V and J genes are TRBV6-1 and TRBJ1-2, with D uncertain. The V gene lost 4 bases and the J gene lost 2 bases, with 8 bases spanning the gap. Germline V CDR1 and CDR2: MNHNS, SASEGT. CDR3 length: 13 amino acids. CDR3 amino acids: CASSVRENYGYTF. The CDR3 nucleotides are TGTGCCAGCAGTGTTCGGGAGAACTATGGCTACACCTTC.

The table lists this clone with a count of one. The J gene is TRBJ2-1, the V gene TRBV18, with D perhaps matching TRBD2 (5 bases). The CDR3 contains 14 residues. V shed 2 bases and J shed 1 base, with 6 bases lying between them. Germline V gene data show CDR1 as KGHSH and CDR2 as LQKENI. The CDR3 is CASSPTRSYNEQFF. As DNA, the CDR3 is TGTGCCAGCTCACCAACTAGGTCCTACAATGAGCAGTTCTTC.

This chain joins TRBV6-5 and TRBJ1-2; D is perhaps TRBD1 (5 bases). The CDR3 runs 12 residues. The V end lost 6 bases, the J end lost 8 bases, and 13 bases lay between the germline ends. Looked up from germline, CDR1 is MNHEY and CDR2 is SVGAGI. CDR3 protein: CASSGRDGGYTF. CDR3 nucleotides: TGTGCCAGCAGCGGGAGGGACGGGGGCTACACCTTC.

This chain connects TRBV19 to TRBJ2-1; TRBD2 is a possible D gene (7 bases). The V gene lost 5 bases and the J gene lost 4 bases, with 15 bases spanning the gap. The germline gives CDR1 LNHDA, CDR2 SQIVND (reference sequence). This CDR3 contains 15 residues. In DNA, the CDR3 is TGTGCCAGTAGTCAGGGAGGGACACCATACAATGAGCAGTTCTTC. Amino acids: CASSQGGTPYNEQFF. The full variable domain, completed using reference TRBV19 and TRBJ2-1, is DGGITQSPKYLFRKEGQNVTLSCEQNLNHDAMYWYRQDPGQGLRLIYYSQIVNDFQKGDIAEGYSVSREKKESFPLTVTSAQKNPTAFYLCASSQGGTPYNEQFFGPGTRLTVL.

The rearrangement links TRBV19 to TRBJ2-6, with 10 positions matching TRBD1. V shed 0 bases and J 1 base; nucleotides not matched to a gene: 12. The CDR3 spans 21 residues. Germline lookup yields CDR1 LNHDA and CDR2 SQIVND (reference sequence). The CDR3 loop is CASSIEGIDRGRSSGANVLTF. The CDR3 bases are TGTGCCAGTAGTATAGAGGGGATAGACAGGGGGCGTTCTTCTGGGGCCAACGTCCTGACTTTC.

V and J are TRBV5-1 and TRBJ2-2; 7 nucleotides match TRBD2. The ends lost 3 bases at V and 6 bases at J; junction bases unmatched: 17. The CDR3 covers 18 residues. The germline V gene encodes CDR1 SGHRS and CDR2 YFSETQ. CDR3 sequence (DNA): TGCGCCAGCAGCTCGTACCCTTCTGCGGGAGATGGCTCCGGGGAGCTGTTTTTT. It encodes CASSSYPSAGDGSGELFF. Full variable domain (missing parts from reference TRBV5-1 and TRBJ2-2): KAGVTQTPRYLIKTRGQQVTLSCSPISGHRSVSWYQQTPGQGLQFLFEYFSETQRNKGNFPGRFSGRQFSNSRSEMNVSTLELGDSALYLCASSSYPSAGDGSGELFFGEGSRLTVL.

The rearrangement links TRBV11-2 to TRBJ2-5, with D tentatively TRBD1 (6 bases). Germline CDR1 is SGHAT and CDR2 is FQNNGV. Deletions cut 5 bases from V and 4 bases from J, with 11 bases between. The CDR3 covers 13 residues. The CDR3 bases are TGTGCCAGCAGCCCGACCAGGGGAGAGACCCAGTACTTC. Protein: CASSPTRGETQYF.

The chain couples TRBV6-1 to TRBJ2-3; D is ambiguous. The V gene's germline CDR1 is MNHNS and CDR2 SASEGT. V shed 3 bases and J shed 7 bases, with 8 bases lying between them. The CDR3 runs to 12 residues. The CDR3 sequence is CASSDYYYTQYF. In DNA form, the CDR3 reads TGTGCCAGCAGTGACTACTACTATACGCAGTATTTT.